The rows below give T cell receptor beta chains drawn from one sample of a study of T-cell reconstitution after alpha-beta-depleted transplantation in children. In TCRdb, the PCR reads were re-called with MiXCR into one record per CDR3 protein. The data show about 230,000 distinct CDR3 sequences, approximately 11% seen once. The specimen was PBMCs, collected before TCRalphabeta/CD19-depleted stem cell transplant. The receptors were gathered from a child under two years old with acute myeloid leukemia, due to receive a stem cell transplant. The conserved cysteine and the conserved F or W are not part of the CDR3 here. Fields, in order: CDR3 length, V gene, J gene, CDR3 protein.

13,TRBV4-2,TRBJ2-1,ASSHHSGSRDEQF
20,TRBV3-1,TRBJ2-7,ASSQDSPRRPGTRTPTHEQY
14,TRBV9,TRBJ2-4,ASSVGGIKSKNIQY
12,TRBV5-4,TRBJ2-6,ASSSVGGANVLT
11,TRBV12-3/TRBV12-4,TRBJ2-3,ASLRTETDTQY
12,TRBV28,TRBJ2-5,ASSFETGRKTQY
11,TRBV2,TRBJ2-7,ASSWDRAHEQY
14,TRBV27,TRBJ2-2,ASSLIGIANTGELF
12,TRBV5-1,TRBJ2-7,ASSSQGQGHEQY
10,TRBV29-1,TRBJ1-1,SVVVTVTEAF